These T cell receptor beta chains were read from a single sample in a study of T cells in Graves' hyperthyroidism and ophthalmopathy. MiXCR was run by TCRdb on the multiplex PCR reads, yielding one entry per CDR3 protein. The data contain around 580,000 distinct CDR3 sequences, 16% of them singletons. The sequenced material came from blood. The receptors originated from a woman between 18 and 30 years old with Graves' hyperthyroidism. Each CDR3 is given with its conserved first and last residue. D genes are given only for firm matches. Expanded clones are given a class, and other clones once, few, many or no size at all.

size	D	length	V	J	DNA	CDR3
NA	NA	15	TRBV6-2/TRBV6-3	TRBJ1-1	TGTGCCAGCAGTTACTCCGGGGTATCAATCACTGAAGCTTTCTTT	CASSYSGVSITEAFF
NA	TRBD1	15	TRBV3-1	TRBJ1-6	TGTGCCAGCAGCCTTGGACAGGCTTTTAATTCACCCCTCCACTTT	CASSLGQAFNSPLHF
many	NA	13	TRBV20-1	TRBJ2-7	TGCAGTGCTCTTAATACCGGAGGACCCGAGCAGTACTTC	CSALNTGGPEQYF
few	NA	16	TRBV18	TRBJ1-6	TGTGCCAGCTCACCATTTTCGACGGACCGTCAATCACCCCTCCACTTT	CASSPFSTDRQSPLHF
many	NA	14	TRBV20-1	TRBJ2-5	TGCAGTGCTAGAGATGAGGGCTCAAAAGAGACCCAGTACTTC	CSARDEGSKETQYF
few	TRBD1	17	TRBV5-6	TRBJ1-2	TGTGCCAGCAGCCCTCGGGACAGCTTGAACTATTACTATGGCTACACCTTC	CASSPRDSLNYYYGYTF
NA	NA	17	TRBV4-1	TRBJ1-2	TGCGCCAGCAGCCAAGAGGCGGGGGCCCCCTCTGGGTATGGCTACACCTTC	CASSQEAGAPSGYGYTF
NA	NA	12	TRBV30	TRBJ1-1	TGTGCCTGGAGTGTACGGTCCGGGGAAGCTTTCTTT	CAWSVRSGEAFF
NA	NA	16	TRBV12-3/TRBV12-4	TRBJ2-2	TGTGCCAGCAGTTTCGGGGGAAACGCGAACACCGGGGAGCTGTTTTTT	CASSFGGNANTGELFF
few	NA	13	TRBV29-1	TRBJ2-5	TGCAGCGTTGTCCGACCGAATGGAGAGACCCAGTACTTC	CSVVRPNGETQYF
NA	NA	15	TRBV19	TRBJ1-2	TGTGCCAGTAGTATGTCCCAGAAAGGGTACTATGGCTACACCTTC	CASSMSQKGYYGYTF
few	NA	14	TRBV5-1	TRBJ2-1	TGCGCCAGCAGCTTAACTAGCCCTCGGAATGAGCAGTTCTTC	CASSLTSPRNEQFF
NA	NA	13	TRBV19	TRBJ2-3	TGTGCCAGTAGTAAACGAAACACAGATACGCAGTATTTT	CASSKRNTDTQYF
many	NA	15	TRBV2	TRBJ2-2	TGTGCCAGCAGTCCCAGGGCCACGAACACCGGGGAGCTGTTTTTT	CASSPRATNTGELFF
many	TRBD1	15	TRBV28	TRBJ2-5	TGTGCCAGCAGCTCCGCAGGGGGCTATCAAGAGACCCAGTACTTC	CASSSAGGYQETQYF
many	NA	14	TRBV20-1	TRBJ2-5	TGCAGTGCTAGAGCGGGAACAGGTGAAGAGACCCAGTACTTC	CSARAGTGEETQYF
many	TRBD2	17	TRBV7-9	TRBJ2-3	TGTGCCAGCAGCCAGGGACTAGCGGGGGGGCGAACAGATACGCAGTATTTT	CASSQGLAGGRTDTQYF
NA	TRBD1	16	TRBV12-3/TRBV12-4	TRBJ1-2	TGTGCCAGCAGCCACGGGGACAGGGAACCAACGGGTGGCTACACCTTC	CASSHGDREPTGGYTF
many	NA	15	TRBV15	TRBJ1-2	TGTGCCACCAGCAGAGATCCAGAAGGGAACTATGGCTACACCTTC	CATSRDPEGNYGYTF
few	NA	11	TRBV20-1	TRBJ1-1	TGCAAGAACAGGGCGAACACTGAAGCTTTCTTT	CKNRANTEAFF
many	TRBD1	14	TRBV11-1	TRBJ2-7	TGTGCCAGCACCCGGACAGGGGGGACCTACGAGCAGTACTTC	CASTRTGGTYEQYF
many	NA	14	TRBV20-1	TRBJ2-7	TGCAGTGCTGCCGCGGCTGTTGGTCTAGGGGAGCAGTACTTC	CSAAAAVGLGEQYF
NA	NA	16	TRBV5-1	TRBJ2-7	TGCGCCAGCAGAGTAGAAGATCCGATCAGCACCTACGAGCAGTACTTC	CASRVEDPISTYEQYF
few	TRBD1	13	TRBV7-9	TRBJ1-5	TGTGCCAGCGGCACACAGGGGGGTCAGCCCCAGCATTTT	CASGTQGGQPQHF
many	TRBD2	14	TRBV7-3	TRBJ2-3	TGTGCCAGCAGTTTGCGGGGGGGGATAGATACGCAGTATTTT	CASSLRGGIDTQYF
few	NA	13	TRBV30	TRBJ1-1	TGTGCCTGGAGTGTTTTGGAAGTGGGTGAAGCTTTCTTT	CAWSVLEVGEAFF
few	NA	13	TRBV6-1	TRBJ2-6	TGTGCCAGCAGGGGAGGTGGGGCCAACGTCCTGACTTTC	CASRGGGANVLTF
many	NA	14	TRBV28	TRBJ1-1	TGTGCCAGCAGTCCCCTGACAGTCAACACTGAAGCTTTCTTT	CASSPLTVNTEAFF
NA	NA	11	TRBV20-1	TRBJ2-2	TGCAGTGCTAATGGGCCCGGGGAGCTGTTTTTT	CSANGPGELFF
NA	NA	13	TRBV29-1	TRBJ2-2	TGCAGCGCCAGACTGGGGGGAAACGGGGAGCTGTTTTTT	CSARLGGNGELFF